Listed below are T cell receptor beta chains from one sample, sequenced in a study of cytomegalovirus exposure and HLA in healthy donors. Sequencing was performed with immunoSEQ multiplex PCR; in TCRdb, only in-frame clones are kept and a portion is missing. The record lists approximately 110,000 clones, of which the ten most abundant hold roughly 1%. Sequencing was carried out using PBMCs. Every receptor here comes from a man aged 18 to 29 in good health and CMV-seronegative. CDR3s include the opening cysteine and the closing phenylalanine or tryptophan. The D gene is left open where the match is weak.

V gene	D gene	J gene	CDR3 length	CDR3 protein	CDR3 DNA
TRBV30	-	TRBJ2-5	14	CAWSAQVHPREQYF	TGTGCCTGGAGTGCTCAGGTTCACCCTCGGGAGCAGTACTTC
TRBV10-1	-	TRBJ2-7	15	CASSELDSAHNEQYF	TGCGCCAGCAGTGAGCTCGACAGTGCCCATAACGAGCAGTACTTC
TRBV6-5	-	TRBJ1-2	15	CASRDRILANYGYTF	TGTGCCAGCAGAGACAGGATTCTAGCTAACTATGGCTACACCTTC
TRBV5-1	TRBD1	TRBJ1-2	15	CASSLVGDRAGGYTF	TGCGCCAGCAGCTTGGTCGGGGACAGGGCAGGAGGCTACACCTTC
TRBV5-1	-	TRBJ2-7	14	CASSGGQSSYEQYF	TGCGCCAGCAGTGGGGGCCAAAGCTCCTACGAGCAGTACTTC
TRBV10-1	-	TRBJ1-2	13	CASSEEGSYGYTF	TGCGCCAGCAGTGAGGAGGGAAGCTATGGCTACACCTTC
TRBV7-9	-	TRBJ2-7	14	CASSVQDSSYEQYF	TGTGCCAGCAGCGTCCAGGACAGCTCCTACGAGCAGTACTTC
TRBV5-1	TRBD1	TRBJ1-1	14	CASSRDRANTEAFF	TGCGCCAGCAGCCGGGACAGGGCGAACACTGAAGCTTTCTTT
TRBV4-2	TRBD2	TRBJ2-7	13	CASSQGEGWEQYF	TGTGCCAGCAGCCAAGGGGAGGGTTGGGAGCAGTACTTC
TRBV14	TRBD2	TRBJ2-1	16	CASSHLRVAGDNEQFF	TGTGCCAGCAGCCACTTGAGGGTAGCGGGGGACAATGAGCAGTTCTTC
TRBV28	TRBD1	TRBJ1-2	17	CASSSGTGVSDYYGYTF	TGTGCCAGCAGTTCAGGGACAGGGGTATCAGATTACTATGGCTACACCTTC
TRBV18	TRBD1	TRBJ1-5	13	CASSGDSRQPQHF	TGTGCCAGCTCAGGGGACAGTCGGCAGCCCCAGCATTTT
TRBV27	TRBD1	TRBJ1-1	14	CASSEDRGRFEAFF	TGTGCCAGCAGTGAGGACAGGGGAAGATTTGAAGCTTTCTTT
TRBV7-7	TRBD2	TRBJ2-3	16	CASSLVSGGPSDTQYF	TGTGCCAGCAGCTTAGTCTCGGGAGGGCCTTCAGATACGCAGTATTTT
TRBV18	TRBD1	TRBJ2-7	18	CASSPLTLTGGFSYEQYF	TGTGCCAGCTCACCCCTTACACTGACAGGGGGATTCTCCTACGAGCAGTACTTC
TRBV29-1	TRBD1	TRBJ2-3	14	CSVHQGQGTDTQYF	TGCAGCGTCCACCAAGGACAGGGAACAGATACGCAGTATTTT
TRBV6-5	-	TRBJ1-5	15	CASSYGGDTDQPQHF	TGTGCCAGCAGTTACGGGGGCGATACTGATCAGCCCCAGCATTTT
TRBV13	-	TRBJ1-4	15	CASSLGTGHVEKLFF	TGTGCCAGCAGCTTAGGCACGGGACATGTTGAAAAACTGTTTTTT
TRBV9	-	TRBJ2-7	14	CASSVAEGTYEQYF	TGTGCCAGCAGCGTAGCTGAGGGAACCTACGAGCAGTACTTC
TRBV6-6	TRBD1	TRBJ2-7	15	CASSYTGQGSYEQYF	TGTGCCAGCAGTTACACGGGACAGGGTAGCTACGAGCAGTACTTC
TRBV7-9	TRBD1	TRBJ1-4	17	CASSQGQAVAPPEKLFF	TGTGCCAGCAGCCAAGGACAGGCGGTCGCCCCACCAGAAAAACTGTTTTTT
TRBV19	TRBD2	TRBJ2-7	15	CASTPGGDSSYEQYF	TGTGCCAGTACCCCGGGGGGGGATAGCTCCTACGAGCAGTACTTC
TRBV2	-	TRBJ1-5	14	CASSPRSEGQPQHF	TGTGCCAGCAGTCCCCGATCCGAGGGTCAGCCCCAGCATTTT
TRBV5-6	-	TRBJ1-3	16	CASSFINQISGNTIYF	TGTGCCAGCAGCTTCATTAACCAGATTTCTGGAAACACCATATATTTT
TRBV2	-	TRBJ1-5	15	CASSESVQSNQPQHF	TGTGCCAGCAGTGAATCGGTACAGAGCAATCAGCCCCAGCATTTT
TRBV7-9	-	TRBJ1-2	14	CASSSTGDHYGYTF	TGTGCCAGCAGCTCCACCGGGGATCACTATGGCTACACCTTC
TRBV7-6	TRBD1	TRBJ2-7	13	CASSIRQGTEQYF	TGTGCCAGCAGCATCAGACAGGGAACCGAGCAGTACTTC
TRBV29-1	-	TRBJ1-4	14	CSVGITGTNEKLFF	TGCAGCGTTGGAATAACGGGAACTAATGAAAAACTGTTTTTT
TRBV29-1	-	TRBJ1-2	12	CSVAGGRDGYTF	TGCAGCGTTGCGGGGGGGCGGGATGGCTACACCTTC
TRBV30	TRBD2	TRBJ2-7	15	CAWRRVAGANYEQYF	TGTGCCTGGAGAAGAGTGGCGGGAGCCAACTACGAGCAGTACTTC
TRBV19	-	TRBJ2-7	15	CASRRTGGGLYEQYF	TGTGCCAGTAGGCGTACAGGGGGGGGACTCTACGAGCAGTACTTC
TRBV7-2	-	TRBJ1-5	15	CASSLGQVSNQPQHF	TGTGCCAGCAGCTTAGGACAGGTTAGCAATCAGCCCCAGCATTTT
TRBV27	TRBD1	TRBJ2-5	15	CASSFKGQGQETQYF	TGTGCCAGCAGTTTCAAGGGACAGGGACAAGAGACCCAGTACTTC
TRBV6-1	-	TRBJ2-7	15	CASNLQGQFFYEQYF	TGTGCCAGCAACCTTCAAGGACAGTTTTTTTACGAGCAGTACTTC
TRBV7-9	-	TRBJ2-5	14	CASSARTAGETQYF	TGTGCCAGCAGCGCCAGGACTGCGGGCGAGACCCAGTACTTC
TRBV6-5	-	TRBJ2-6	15	CASSSGNSGANVLTF	TGTGCCAGCAGTTCAGGGAACTCTGGGGCCAACGTCCTGACTTTC
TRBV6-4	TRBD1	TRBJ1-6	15	CASSITGGSLSPLHF	TGTGCCAGCAGTATTACAGGGGGCTCTCTTTCACCCCTCCACTTT
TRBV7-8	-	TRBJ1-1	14	CASSLARTSEEAFF	TGTGCCAGCAGCTTAGCGCGTACGAGCGAGGAAGCTTTCTTT
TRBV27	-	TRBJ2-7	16	CASSLYFQIPYYEQYF	TGTGCCAGCAGTTTATATTTTCAGATACCATATTACGAGCAGTACTTC
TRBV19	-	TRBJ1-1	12	CASSLGTIEAFF	TGTGCCAGTAGTCTGGGTACTATTGAAGCTTTCTTT
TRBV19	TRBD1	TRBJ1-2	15	CASTLTGGDVDGYTF	TGTGCCAGTACCTTGACAGGGGGCGATGTGGATGGCTACACCTTC
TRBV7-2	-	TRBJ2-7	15	CASSSLTESSYEQYF	TGTGCCAGCAGCTCGTTGACAGAGAGCTCCTACGAGCAGTACTTC
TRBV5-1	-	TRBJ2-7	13	CASSLQGSYEQYF	TGCGCCAGCAGCTTGCAGGGGTCCTACGAGCAGTACTTC
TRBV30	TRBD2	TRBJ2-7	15	CAWSGGLAGTYEQYF	TGTGCCTGGAGTGGGGGACTAGCGGGGACCTACGAGCAGTACTTC
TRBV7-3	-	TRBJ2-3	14	CASSLLRGTDTQYF	TGTGCCAGCAGCTTACTCAGGGGCACAGATACGCAGTATTTT
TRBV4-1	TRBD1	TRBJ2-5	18	CASSQVNLVGRGTETQYF	TGCGCCAGCAGCCAAGTTAATTTAGTGGGCAGGGGGACAGAGACCCAGTACTTC
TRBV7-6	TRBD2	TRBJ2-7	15	CASSRTSGETYEQYF	TGTGCCAGCAGCCGGACTAGCGGGGAGACCTACGAGCAGTACTTC